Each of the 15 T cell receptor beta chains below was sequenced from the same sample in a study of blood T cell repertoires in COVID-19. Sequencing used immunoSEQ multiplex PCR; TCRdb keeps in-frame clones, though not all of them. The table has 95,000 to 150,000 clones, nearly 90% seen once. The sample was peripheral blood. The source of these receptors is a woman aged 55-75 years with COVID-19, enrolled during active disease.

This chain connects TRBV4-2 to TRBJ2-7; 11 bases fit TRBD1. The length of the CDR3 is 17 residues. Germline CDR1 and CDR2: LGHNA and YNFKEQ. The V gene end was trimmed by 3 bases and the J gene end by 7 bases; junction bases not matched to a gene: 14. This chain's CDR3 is CASSQEPSGQGVGEQYF. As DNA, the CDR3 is TGTGCCAGCAGCCAGGAACCTTCGGGACAGGGGGTTGGGGAGCAGTACTTC.

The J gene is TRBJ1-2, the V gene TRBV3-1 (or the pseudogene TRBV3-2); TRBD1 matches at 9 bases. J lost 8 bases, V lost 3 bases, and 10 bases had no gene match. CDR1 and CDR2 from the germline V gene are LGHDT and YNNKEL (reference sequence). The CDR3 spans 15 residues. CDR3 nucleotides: TGTGCCAGCAGCCAGGGACAGGGAATTATCGTAGGCTACACCTTC. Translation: CASSQGQGIIVGYTF.

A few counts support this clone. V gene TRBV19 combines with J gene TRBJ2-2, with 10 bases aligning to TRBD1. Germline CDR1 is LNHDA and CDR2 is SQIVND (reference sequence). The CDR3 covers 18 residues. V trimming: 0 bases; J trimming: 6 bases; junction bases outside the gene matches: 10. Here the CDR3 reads CASSIEGGTGDPPGELFF. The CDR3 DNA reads TGTGCCAGTAGTATAGAAGGAGGGACAGGGGACCCCCCCGGGGAGCTGTTTTTT.

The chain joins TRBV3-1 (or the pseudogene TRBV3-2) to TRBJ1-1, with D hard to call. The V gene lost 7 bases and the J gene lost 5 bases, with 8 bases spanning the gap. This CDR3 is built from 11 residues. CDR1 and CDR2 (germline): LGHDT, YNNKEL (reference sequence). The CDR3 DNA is TGTGCCAGCAAAGGAGGGACTGAAGCTTTCTTT. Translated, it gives CASKGGTEAFF.

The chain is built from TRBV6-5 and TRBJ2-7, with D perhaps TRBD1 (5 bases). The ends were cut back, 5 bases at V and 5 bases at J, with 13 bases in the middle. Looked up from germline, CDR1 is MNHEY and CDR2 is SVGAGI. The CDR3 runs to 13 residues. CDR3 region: CASSLDSIDEQYF. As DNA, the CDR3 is TGTGCCAGCAGTCTAGACAGTATCGACGAGCAGTACTTC.

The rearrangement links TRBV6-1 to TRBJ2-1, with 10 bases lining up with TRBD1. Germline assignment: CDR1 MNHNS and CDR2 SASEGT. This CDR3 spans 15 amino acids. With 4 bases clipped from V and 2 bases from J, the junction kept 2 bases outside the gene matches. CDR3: CASSAGTGAYNEQFF. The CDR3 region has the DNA TGTGCCAGCAGTGCCGGGACAGGGGCCTACAATGAGCAGTTCTTC.

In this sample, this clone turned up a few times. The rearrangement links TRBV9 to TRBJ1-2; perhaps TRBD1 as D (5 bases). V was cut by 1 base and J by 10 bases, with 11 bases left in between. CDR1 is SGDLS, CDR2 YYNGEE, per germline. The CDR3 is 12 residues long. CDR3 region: CASSVYQGNYTF. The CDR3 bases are TGTGCCAGCAGCGTATACCAGGGAAACTACACCTTC.

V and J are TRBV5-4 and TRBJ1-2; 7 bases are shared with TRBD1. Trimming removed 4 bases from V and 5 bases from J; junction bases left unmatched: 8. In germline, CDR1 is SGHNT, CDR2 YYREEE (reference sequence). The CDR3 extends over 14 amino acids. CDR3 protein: CASSGPGQKYGYTF. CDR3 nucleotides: TGTGCCAGCAGCGGACCGGGACAGAAATATGGCTACACCTTC.

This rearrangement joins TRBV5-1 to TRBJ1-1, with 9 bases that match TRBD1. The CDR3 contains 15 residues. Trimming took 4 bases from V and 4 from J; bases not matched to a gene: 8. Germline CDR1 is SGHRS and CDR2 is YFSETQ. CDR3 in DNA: TGCGCCAGCAGCCTCCTCCAGACAGGGGGCACTGAAGCTTTCTTT. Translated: CASSLLQTGGTEAFF.

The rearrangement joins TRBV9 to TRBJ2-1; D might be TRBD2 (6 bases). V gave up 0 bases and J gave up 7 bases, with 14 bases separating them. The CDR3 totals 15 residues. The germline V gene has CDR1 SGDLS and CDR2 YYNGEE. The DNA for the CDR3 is TGTGCCAGCAGCGTAGGCGGGGTCGCCCCAAATGAGCAGTTCTTC. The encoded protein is CASSVGGVAPNEQFF.

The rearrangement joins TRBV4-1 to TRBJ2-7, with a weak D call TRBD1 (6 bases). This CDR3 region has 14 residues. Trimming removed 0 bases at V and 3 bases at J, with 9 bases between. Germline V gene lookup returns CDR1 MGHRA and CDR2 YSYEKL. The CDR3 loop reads CASSQDTGLYEQYF. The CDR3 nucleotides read TGCGCCAGCAGCCAAGATACAGGGCTCTACGAGCAGTACTTC.

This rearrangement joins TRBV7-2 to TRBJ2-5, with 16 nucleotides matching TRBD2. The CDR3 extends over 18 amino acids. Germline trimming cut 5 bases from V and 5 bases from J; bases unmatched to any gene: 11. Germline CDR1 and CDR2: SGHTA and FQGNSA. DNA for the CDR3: TGTGCCAGCAGCGCCCCGGGACTAGCGGGGGGGCCGAGGGAGACCCAGTACTTC. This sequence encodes CASSAPGLAGGPRETQYF.

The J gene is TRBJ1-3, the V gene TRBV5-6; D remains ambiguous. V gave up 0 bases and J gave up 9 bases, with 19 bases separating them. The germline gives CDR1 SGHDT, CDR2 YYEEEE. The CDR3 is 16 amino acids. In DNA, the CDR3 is TGTGCCAGCAGCTTGGACGCAGGCCAATGGTACAGCACCATATATTTT. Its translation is CASSLDAGQWYSTIYF.

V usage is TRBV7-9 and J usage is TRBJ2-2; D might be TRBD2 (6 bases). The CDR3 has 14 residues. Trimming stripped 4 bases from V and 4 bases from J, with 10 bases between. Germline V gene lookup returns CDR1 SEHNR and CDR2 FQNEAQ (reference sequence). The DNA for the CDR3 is TGTGCCAGCAGCTACACGGAGGGCACCGGGGAGCTGTTTTTT. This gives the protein CASSYTEGTGELFF.

The CDR3 is CASSNDISAYTF. CDR3 DNA: TGCGCCAGCAGCAATGACATCTCGGCCTACACCTTC. The rearrangement joins TRBV4-3 to TRBJ1-2; D unclear. CDR1 is LGHNA, CDR2 YSLEER, per germline. There are 12 residues in the CDR3. V was cut by 5 bases and J by 10 bases, with 14 bases left in between.